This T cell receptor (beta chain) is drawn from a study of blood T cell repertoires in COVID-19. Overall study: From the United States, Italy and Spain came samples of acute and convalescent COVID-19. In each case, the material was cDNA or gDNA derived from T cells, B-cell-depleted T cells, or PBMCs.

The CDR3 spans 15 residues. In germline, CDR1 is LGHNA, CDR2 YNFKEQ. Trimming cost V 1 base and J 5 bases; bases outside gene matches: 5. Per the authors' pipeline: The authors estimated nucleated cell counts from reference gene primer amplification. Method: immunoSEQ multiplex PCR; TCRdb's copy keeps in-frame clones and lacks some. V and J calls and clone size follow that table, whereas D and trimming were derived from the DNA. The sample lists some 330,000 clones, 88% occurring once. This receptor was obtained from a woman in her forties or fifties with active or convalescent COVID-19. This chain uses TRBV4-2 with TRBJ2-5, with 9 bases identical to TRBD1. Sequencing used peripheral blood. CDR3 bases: TGTGCCAGCAGCCAAGGGGGACAGGGTGGGGAGACCCAGTACTTC. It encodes CASSQGGQGGETQYF.